One sample yielded the 25 T cell receptor beta chains listed below, sequenced in a study of blood T cell repertoires in COVID-19. Repertoires were generated with immunoSEQ multiplex PCR, while TCRdb's copy carries only in-frame clones and drops some. The sample has 30,000 to 35,000 clones, about four fifths seen once. Sequencing was done on a sample of peripheral blood. The receptor source for this set is a man aged 50 to 60 with acute or convalescent COVID-19.

This rearrangement joins TRBV5-6 to TRBJ2-1, with D tentatively TRBD2 (7 bases). CDR3 length equals 14 residues. Germline assignment: CDR1 SGHDT and CDR2 YYEEEE. V was cut by 4 bases and J by 8 bases, with 16 bases left in between. CDR3 nucleotide sequence: TGTGCCAGCAGCCCCGGGGGGACAACCTATGAGCAGTTCTTC. As protein: CASSPGGTTYEQFF.

The chain has TRBV6-5 and TRBJ1-5, with 8 bases that match TRBD1. Trimming at V came to 6 bases and at J to 0 bases, leaving 4 bases not matched to a gene. The length of the CDR3 is 15 residues. Germline V CDR1 and CDR2: MNHEY, SVGAGI. The CDR3 region has the DNA TGTGCCAGCAGCAGGACAGGGAATAGCAATCAGCCCCAGCATTTT. It specifies CASSRTGNSNQPQHF.

Of note for this clone: One junction end does not reproduce the germline sequence, and a read error may be involved. The rearrangement joins TRBV28 to TRBJ1-5, with D possibly being TRBD1 (5 bases). The germline gives CDR1 MDHEN, CDR2 SYDVKM. The CDR3 loop spans 18 amino acids. CDR3 protein: CATSFQGVWVTDYQPQHF. DNA for the CDR3: TGTGCCACCAGTTTCCAAGGGGTTTGGGTGACAGATTATCAGCCCCAGCATTTT.

The chain is built from TRBV3-1 (or the pseudogene TRBV3-2) and TRBJ2-7; no firm D call. This CDR3 region has 14 residues. The V end lost 1 base, the J end lost 9 bases, and 16 bases lay between the germline ends. Per the germline V gene, CDR1 is LGHDT and CDR2 is YNNKEL (reference sequence). CDR3 DNA: TGTGCCAGCAGCCAAGTCCGTGGCCTTACGATGCAGTACTTC. Translation gives CASSQVRGLTMQYF.

The chain combines TRBV27 with TRBJ2-7; TRBD1 matches 9 bases. This CDR3 spans 15 amino acids. The germline CDR1 and CDR2 sequences are MNHEY and SMNVEV (reference sequence). V shed 2 bases and J 4 bases; nucleotides not matched to a gene: 6. CDR3 in DNA: TGTGCCAGCAGTTTAGTACAGGGGGCATGGTACGAGCAGTACTTC. Residues: CASSLVQGAWYEQYF.

The chain combines TRBV3-1 (or the pseudogene TRBV3-2) with TRBJ1-2, with D unclear. V lost 0 bases to trimming and J lost 4 bases, with 12 bases between them. The length of the CDR3 is 15 residues. Germline loops: CDR1 LGHDT, CDR2 YNNKEL (reference sequence). The CDR3 sequence is CASSQEGGVGYGYTF. The CDR3 region has the DNA TGTGCCAGCAGCCAAGAGGGCGGGGTCGGCTATGGCTACACCTTC.

V and J are TRBV28 and TRBJ2-3; 7 nucleotides line up with TRBD2. V shed 4 bases and J 4 bases; nucleotides not matched to a gene: 5. Germline-derived CDR1 and CDR2 are MDHEN and SYDVKM. The CDR3 runs 14 residues. DNA of the CDR3: TGTGCCAGCAGTTACTCGCGGGAGCCAGATACGCAGTATTTT. Residues: CASSYSREPDTQYF. The variable domain in full, completed from reference TRBV28 and TRBJ2-3, reads DVKVTQSSRYLVKRTGEKVFLECVQDMDHENMFWYRQDPGLGLRLIYFSYDVKMKEKGDIPEGYSVSREKKERFSLILESASTNQTSMYLCASSYSREPDTQYFGPGTRLTVL.

This clone showed up just once. The genes are TRBV12-5 and TRBJ1-6; 7 bases match TRBD1. CDR1 LGHNT and CDR2 FRNRAP come from the germline V gene. This CDR3 is built from 17 residues. V lost 1 base and J lost 6; bases outside the gene matches: 9. The CDR3 spells CASGLASQGYLNSPLHF. Here the CDR3 DNA reads TGTGCTAGTGGTTTGGCCTCACAGGGGTACCTTAATTCACCCCTCCACTTT. Based on the CDR3 plus reference TRBV12-5 and TRBJ1-6, the full variable domain is DARVTQTPRHKVTEMGQEVTMRCQPILGHNTVFWYRQTMMQGLELLAYFRNRAPLDDSGMPKDRFSAEMPDATLATLKIQPSEPRDSAVYFCASGLASQGYLNSPLHFGNGTRLTVT.

The chain carries TRBV5-1 and TRBJ1-5; no definite D call. CDR1 and CDR2 (germline): SGHRS, YFSETQ. The CDR3 extends over 14 amino acids. V shed 0 bases and J shed 4 bases, with 8 bases lying between them. This chain's CDR3 is CASSLGTGNQPQHF. In nucleotides, the CDR3 is TGCGCCAGCAGCTTGGGAACGGGAAATCAGCCCCAGCATTTT. Variable domain in full (rest from reference TRBV5-1 and TRBJ1-5): KAGVTQTPRYLIKTRGQQVTLSCSPISGHRSVSWYQQTPGQGLQFLFEYFSETQRNKGNFPGRFSGRQFSNSRSEMNVSTLELGDSALYLCASSLGTGNQPQHFGDGTRLSIL.

This chain connects TRBV29-1 to TRBJ2-5; 10 bases align to TRBD1. This CDR3 region has 13 residues. The germline V gene encodes CDR1 SQVTM and CDR2 ANQGSEA. V trimming: 7 bases; J trimming: 5 bases; junction bases outside the gene matches: 7. The CDR3 is CSAGTGVGETQYF. CDR3 DNA: TGCAGCGCCGGGACAGGGGTGGGGGAGACCCAGTACTTC.

This chain uses TRBV7-3 with TRBJ2-1; 11 bases align to TRBD2. The CDR3 contains 15 residues. Germline values: CDR1 SGHTA, CDR2 FQGTGA. J was trimmed by 9 bases and V by 5 bases; bases with no gene match: 9. The CDR3 DNA sequence: TGTGCCAGCAGCGAAACTAGCGGGAGTGAGGGTGAGCAGTTCTTC. This codes for CASSETSGSEGEQFF.

About this clone: Other nucleotide sequences in the sample specify the same CDR3. The chain is built from TRBV18 and TRBJ1-1; D is undetermined. The CDR3 is 13 residues long. The ends were cut back, 2 bases at V and 1 base at J, with 5 bases in the middle. Germline values: CDR1 KGHSH, CDR2 LQKENI. In DNA form, the CDR3 reads TGTGCCAGCTCACCAACCAGGAACACTGAAGCTTTCTTT. Translating it yields CASSPTRNTEAFF.

This clone was seen just once. The chain combines TRBV29-1 with TRBJ2-7; D unclear. The CDR3 is made up of 11 amino acids. Per germline, CDR1 SQVTM and CDR2 ANQGSEA. V lost 4 bases and J 0 bases, leaving 4 bases between the germline ends. The CDR3 region is CSVVSSYEQYF. The CDR3 nucleotides are TGCAGCGTTGTCAGCTCCTACGAGCAGTACTTC.

The V call is TRBV28, the J call TRBJ2-5; 13 bases are a match to TRBD2. This CDR3 contains 16 residues. V was pared by 0 bases and J by 7 bases, with 5 bases of the junction left unmatched. Germline V CDR1 and CDR2: MDHEN, SYDVKM. CDR3 DNA: TGTGCCAGCAGTTTATGGAGACTAGCGGGAGGAGGGACCCAGTACTTC. This gives the protein CASSLWRLAGGGTQYF.

The chain carries TRBV10-3 and TRBJ2-2, with TRBD2 identical over 10 bases. Germline CDR1 and CDR2: ENHRY and SYGVKD. The CDR3 is made up of 12 amino acids. Trimming cost V 9 bases and J 7 bases; bases outside gene matches: 2. CDR3 loop: CAISSGSGELFF. In DNA form, the CDR3 reads TGTGCCATTTCTAGCGGGAGCGGGGAGCTGTTTTTT.

CDR3 in amino acids: CASSGLAGPGELFF. CDR3 in DNA: TGTGCCAGTAGTGGGCTAGCGGGGCCCGGGGAGCTGTTTTTT. The chain couples TRBV19 to TRBJ2-2, with 9 bases identical to TRBD2. The J segment lost 6 bases and the V segment lost 5 bases, leaving 4 bases of the junction unmatched. The CDR3 extends over 14 amino acids. Germline CDR1 reads LNHDA; CDR2 reads SQIVND (reference sequence).

Concerning this clone itself: The junction departs from germline at one end; a sequencing error may be responsible. The chain is built from TRBV6-5 and TRBJ1-2; D might be TRBD1 (6 bases). CDR3 length: 15 residues. Germline CDR1 and CDR2: MNHEY and SVGAGI. The DNA for the CDR3 is TGTGCCAGCAGTCACCTAGGGGGGGCTAAGTATGGCTACACCTTC. The encoded protein is CASSHLGGAKYGYTF.

This clone has only one observation. The rearrangement uses TRBV5-4 and TRBJ2-3; 10 bases match TRBD2. The CDR3 sequence is 15 residues long. The J segment lost 4 bases and the V segment lost 4 bases, leaving 6 bases of the junction unmatched. Germline values: CDR1 SGHNT, CDR2 YYREEE (reference sequence). CDR3 DNA: TGTGCCAGCAGCCCTAAGAGCGGGGGGGCAGATACGCAGTATTTT. Its protein product is CASSPKSGGADTQYF.

The chain is built from TRBV19 and TRBJ1-1; D is unclear. Germline V gives CDR1 LNHDA, CDR2 SQIVND (reference sequence). This CDR3 spans 12 amino acids. V lost 2 bases to trimming and J lost 5 bases, with 6 bases between them. The CDR3 loop reads CASSISRTEAFF. The CDR3 nucleotides are TGTGCCAGTAGTATATCCAGGACTGAAGCTTTCTTT. Supplemented by reference TRBV19 and TRBJ1-1, the full variable domain reads DGGITQSPKYLFRKEGQNVTLSCEQNLNHDAMYWYRQDPGQGLRLIYYSQIVNDFQKGDIAEGYSVSREKKESFPLTVTSAQKNPTAFYLCASSISRTEAFFGQGTRLTVV.

For the CDR3, the DNA is TGTGCCAGCAGACCCGGGACAGCGAATGAAAAACTGTTTTTT. It encodes CASRPGTANEKLFF. The chain couples TRBV4-2 to TRBJ1-4, with 7 bases matching TRBD1. The CDR3 has 14 residues. Germline assignment: CDR1 LGHNA and CDR2 YNFKEQ. V lost 6 bases, J lost 5 bases, and 6 bases stayed unmatched.

This chain links TRBV4-1 with TRBJ2-4, with TRBD2 matching over 13 bases. There are 16 residues in the CDR3. The V gene's germline CDR1 is MGHRA and CDR2 YSYEKL. Trimming removed 1 base from V and 7 bases from J; junction bases left unmatched: 4. The CDR3 sequence: CASSQGGLAGRNIQYF. In nucleotides, the CDR3 is TGCGCCAGCAGCCAAGGGGGACTAGCGGGAAGGAACATTCAGTACTTC.

The chain is built from TRBV6-1 and TRBJ2-5; 11 bases align to TRBD1. The CDR3 runs 15 residues. J was trimmed by 4 bases and V by 1 base; bases with no gene match: 2. Germline V gene sequence: CDR1 MNHNS, CDR2 SASEGT. CDR3 loop: CASSEGGTGGETQYF. The CDR3 coding sequence is TGTGCCAGCAGTGAAGGGGGGACAGGGGGAGAGACCCAGTACTTC.

This sequence joins TRBV9 and TRBJ1-4; the match to TRBD1 covers 8 bases. V shed 2 bases, J shed 7 bases, and the junction held 4 bases outside the gene matches. The CDR3 loop spans 14 amino acids. CDR1 and CDR2 from the germline V gene are SGDLS and YYNGEE. CDR3 amino acids: CASSVGTGSEKLFF. In DNA, the CDR3 is TGTGCCAGCAGCGTGGGGACAGGTAGTGAAAAACTGTTTTTT.

The genes are TRBV5-1 and TRBJ2-3, with TRBD1 matching 7 bases. CDR1 is SGHRS and CDR2 is YFSETQ in the germline V gene. J lost 0 bases, V lost 2 bases, and 3 bases had no gene match. This CDR3 has 15 residues. The CDR3 protein is CASSFDRASTDTQYF. CDR3 bases: TGCGCCAGCAGCTTTGACAGGGCTAGCACAGATACGCAGTATTTT. The variable domain in full, with the rest retrieved from reference TRBV5-1 and TRBJ2-3, is KAGVTQTPRYLIKTRGQQVTLSCSPISGHRSVSWYQQTPGQGLQFLFEYFSETQRNKGNFPGRFSGRQFSNSRSEMNVSTLELGDSALYLCASSFDRASTDTQYFGPGTRLTVL.

This chain joins TRBV28 and TRBJ2-7, with no clear D. Germline V lookup: CDR1 MDHEN, CDR2 SYDVKM. With 7 bases removed from V and 2 bases from J, the gap between germline ends came to 18 bases. CDR3 length: 15 amino acids. CDR3 DNA: TGTGCCAGCAACCAGCCTAGAGGCCTCACCTACGAGCAGTACTTC. This encodes CASNQPRGLTYEQYF. Supplemented by reference TRBV28 and TRBJ2-7, the full variable domain reads DVKVTQSSRYLVKRTGEKVFLECVQDMDHENMFWYRQDPGLGLRLIYFSYDVKMKEKGDIPEGYSVSREKKERFSLILESASTNQTSMYLCASNQPRGLTYEQYFGPGTRLTVT.